The rows below give T cell receptor beta chains drawn from one sample of a study of regulatory T cells in long-lasting Graves disease. TCRdb reprocessed the multiplex PCR reads via MiXCR and lists one record per CDR3 protein. The data show fewer than 450,000 distinct CDR3 sequences, roughly a quarter seen once. Sequenced material: peripheral blood mononuclear cells (PBMCs), taken when the disease was refractory, from a patient treated with antithyroid drugs. The receptors derive from a female donor with Graves disease. CDR3s include the opening cysteine and the closing phenylalanine or tryptophan. A D gene is named only where the DNA matches it firmly. A clone size is listed for some rows: how often the clone was seen (once, few, many), or a class if it is expanded.

>TRBJ2-2|once|TRBD2|TRBV6-1
CASTLGLAGLTGELFF
TGTGCCAGCACCTTAGGACTAGCGGGACTCACCGGGGAGCTGTTTTTT
>TRBJ2-2|NA|TRBD2|TRBV5-1
CASKWTSGNTGELFF
TGCGCCAGCAAATGGACTAGCGGGAACACCGGGGAGCTGTTTTTT
>TRBJ2-7|NA|NA|TRBV3-1
CASSPPEWPYEQYF
TGTGCCAGCAGCCCCCCGGAGTGGCCCTACGAGCAGTACTTC
>TRBJ2-7|many|TRBD2|TRBV28
CASSLDRTREDF
TGTGCCAGCAGTTTAGATCGGACTAGAGAGGACTTC
>TRBJ1-4|few|NA|TRBV29-1
CSVLPGTTNEKLFF
TGCAGCGTCCTGCCCGGTACAACTAATGAAAAACTGTTTTTT
>TRBJ2-2|NA|NA|TRBV30
CAWSPVSGNTGELFF
TGTGCCTGGAGCCCCGTATCGGGGAATACCGGGGAGCTGTTTTTT
>TRBJ2-7|NA|NA|TRBV10-3
CAISEDPQGNEQYF
TGTGCCATCAGTGAGGACCCCCAAGGCAACGAGCAGTACTTC
>TRBJ1-5|many|NA|TRBV6-2/TRBV6-3
CASSFPLGRGNQPQHF
TGTGCCAGCAGTTTCCCATTGGGTCGAGGCAATCAGCCCCAGCATTTT
>TRBJ1-4|NA|TRBD1|TRBV4-1
CASSRTTGSDEKLFF
TGCGCCAGCAGCCGTACGACAGGGAGCGATGAAAAACTGTTTTTT
>TRBJ2-2|many|TRBD2|TRBV20-1
CSALSGGTTGELFF
TGCAGTGCTCTTAGCGGGGGTACTACCGGGGAGCTGTTTTTT
>TRBJ2-7|NA|TRBD2|TRBV14
CASSHGLAGLYEQYF
TGTGCCAGCAGCCACGGACTAGCGGGCCTCTACGAGCAGTACTTC
>TRBJ2-7|many|NA|TRBV6-5
CASSYGGLADSSYEQYF
TGTGCCAGCAGTTACGGGGGGCTAGCGGACAGCTCCTACGAGCAGTACTTC
>TRBJ2-7|few|NA|TRBV6-2/TRBV6-3
CASSYSNADYEQYF
TGTGCCAGCAGTTACTCGAACGCCGACTACGAGCAGTACTTC
>TRBJ1-1|many|NA|TRBV29-1
CSARTGQNTEAFF
TGCAGTGCTAGGACGGGACAGAACACTGAAGCTTTCTTT
>TRBJ2-7|NA|TRBD1|TRBV5-1
CASSWDSGVASYEQYF
TGCGCCAGCAGCTGGGACAGTGGCGTTGCCTCCTACGAGCAGTACTTC
>TRBJ2-2|NA|NA|TRBV12-3/TRBV12-4
CASIRSRERNTGELFF
TGTGCCAGCATCCGCTCCAGGGAAAGGAACACCGGGGAGCTGTTTTTT
>TRBJ2-5|NA|NA|TRBV6-6
CASSYSQGWGETQYF
TGTGCCAGCAGTTACTCGCAGGGATGGGGGGAGACCCAGTACTTC
>TRBJ1-1|many|NA|TRBV2
CASKVLGGHTEAFF
TGTGCCAGCAAGGTTCTCGGGGGGCACACTGAAGCTTTCTTT
>TRBJ1-6|many|NA|TRBV28
CASSLWLIGAEDSPLHF
TGTGCCAGCAGTTTATGGCTCATTGGGGCCGAGGATTCACCCCTCCACTTT
>TRBJ1-4|NA|NA|TRBV4-3
CASSQDVGEYNEKLFF
TGCGCCAGCAGCCAAGATGTAGGCGAGTATAATGAAAAACTGTTTTTT
>TRBJ2-7|NA|NA|TRBV12-3/TRBV12-4
CASSENSVVPYEQYF
TGTGCCAGCAGTGAGAATAGCGTAGTGCCGTACGAGCAGTACTTC
>TRBJ1-2|many|NA|TRBV30
CAWSVMSYGYTF
TGTGCCTGGAGTGTAATGAGCTATGGCTACACCTTC
>TRBJ2-1|NA|TRBD2|TRBV27
CASSVPRGHRVRLAGAEQFF
TGTGCCAGCAGTGTCCCCAGGGGACACCGAGTAAGGCTAGCGGGGGCTGAGCAGTTCTTC
>TRBJ1-5|many|NA|TRBV7-8
CASSPRGGQPQHF
TGTGCCAGCAGCCCTAGGGGAGGTCAGCCCCAGCATTTT
>TRBJ1-1|few|NA|TRBV6-1
CAPKELFRASGEAFF
TGTGCCCCCAAGGAGTTGTTTCGGGCCTCGGGTGAAGCTTTCTTT
>TRBJ2-3|NA|NA|TRBV6-2/TRBV6-3
CASRKLPKTDTQYF
TGTGCCAGCAGAAAATTACCGAAAACAGATACGCAGTATTTT
>TRBJ2-7|once|NA|TRBV10-3
CAISSRADMSEQYF
TGTGCCATCAGTTCCAGGGCGGATATGAGCGAGCAGTACTTC
>TRBJ2-7|NA|TRBD1|TRBV5-1
CASRKITGVGSYEQYF
TGCGCCAGCAGAAAAATTACAGGGGTCGGATCCTACGAGCAGTACTTC
>TRBJ2-3|NA|NA|TRBV2
CASSEARANTDTQYF
TGTGCCAGCAGTGAAGCGCGGGCGAACACAGATACGCAGTATTTT
>TRBJ1-4|NA|NA|TRBV4-1
CASSLNPLTTNEKLFF
TGCGCCAGCAGCCTCAATCCACTCACAACTAATGAAAAACTGTTTTTT
>TRBJ2-5|once|TRBD2|TRBV4-1
CASSPVAGGGETQYF
TGCGCCAGCAGCCCAGTAGCGGGAGGAGGGGAGACCCAGTACTTC
>TRBJ2-2|NA|TRBD2|TRBV24-1
CATSDRAGAPTGELFF
TGTGCCACCAGTGACCGAGCGGGAGCCCCCACCGGGGAGCTGTTTTTT
>TRBJ2-2|NA|NA|TRBV18
CASSPVSTGELFF
TGTGCCAGCTCACCAGTGAGCACCGGGGAGCTGTTTTTT
>TRBJ1-1|NA|NA|TRBV5-1
CASSLVPPGGTEAFF
TGCGCCAGCAGCTTGGTCCCCCCGGGGGGCACTGAAGCTTTCTTT
>TRBJ2-7|NA|TRBD1|TRBV28
CASSLNRGFDEQYF
TGTGCCAGCAGTTTAAACAGGGGGTTCGACGAGCAGTACTTC
>TRBJ2-5|many|NA|TRBV9
CASSVGGTLQETQYF
TGTGCCAGCAGCGTAGGGGGGACACTGCAAGAGACCCAGTACTTC
>TRBJ2-2|few|TRBD2|TRBV24-1
CATSDPTLAGAGTGELFF
TGTGCCACCAGTGATCCGACACTAGCGGGAGCGGGCACCGGGGAGCTGTTTTTT
>TRBJ2-7|NA|NA|TRBV6-2/TRBV6-3
CASSDGVFYEQYF
TGTGCCAGCAGTGACGGGGTTTTCTACGAGCAGTACTTC
>TRBJ2-1|NA|NA|TRBV2
CASRSVTKQFF
TGTGCCAGTCGAAGTGTAACTAAGCAGTTCTTC
>TRBJ1-5|few|NA|TRBV20-1
CSAREYGRSNQPQHF
TGCAGTGCTAGAGAGTATGGCAGGTCCAATCAGCCCCAGCATTTT
>TRBJ2-5|once|NA|TRBV7-9
CASSLPGGSYQETQYF
TGTGCCAGCAGCTTACCTGGGGGCTCATACCAAGAGACCCAGTACTTC